This TCR beta chain was observed in a study of T-cell memory formation after mild COVID-19. Study-wide results and caveats: Proof of SARS-CoV-2 specificity was absent for the second-wave clones that crested on day 37. Within pre-infection memory, some responding clones were found, suggesting cross-reactive memory joined. Of the contracting clones, CD4+ ones lay mainly in CM and EM, and CD8+ ones in EMRA. A second wave expanding day 15 to 37 was CD4+-biased; contracting clones were balanced.

Turning to this clonotype: Its target is not known.

TCRdb reprocessed the 5' RACE reads via MiXCR and lists one record per CDR3 protein. The sample holds 350,000 to 450,000 distinct CDR3 sequences, 25% to 30% seen once. Trimming took 3 bases from V and 8 from J, leaving 20 bases between them. CDR1 and CDR2 from the germline V gene are GTSNPN and SVGIG (reference sequence). This CDR3 is built from 15 residues. Sequencing was done on a sample of PBMCs or a T cell subset sorted from them (not recorded which). J is TRBJ2-1 and V is TRBV30; weak D call: TRBD2 (5 bases). The clonotype comes from an adult woman who had mild COVID-19 (a few samples of this study predate the infection). Cell type and time point are not known. The CDR3 DNA sequence: TGTGCCTGGAGCCCCACTAGTGCTCCTTTGGATGAGCAGTTCTTC. Translated: CAWSPTSAPLDEQFF.